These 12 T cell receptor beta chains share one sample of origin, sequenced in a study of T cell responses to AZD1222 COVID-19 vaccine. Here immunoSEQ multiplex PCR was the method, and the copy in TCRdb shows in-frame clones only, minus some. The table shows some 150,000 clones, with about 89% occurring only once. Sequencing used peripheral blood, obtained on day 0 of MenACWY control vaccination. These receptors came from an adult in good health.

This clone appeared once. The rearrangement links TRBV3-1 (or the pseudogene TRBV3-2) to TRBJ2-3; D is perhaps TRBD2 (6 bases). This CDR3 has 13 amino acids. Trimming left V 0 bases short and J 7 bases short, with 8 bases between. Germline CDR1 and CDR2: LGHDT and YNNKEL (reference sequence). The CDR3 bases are TGTGCCAGCAGCCAAGATAGCGGTAATACGCAGTATTTT. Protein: CASSQDSGNTQYF.

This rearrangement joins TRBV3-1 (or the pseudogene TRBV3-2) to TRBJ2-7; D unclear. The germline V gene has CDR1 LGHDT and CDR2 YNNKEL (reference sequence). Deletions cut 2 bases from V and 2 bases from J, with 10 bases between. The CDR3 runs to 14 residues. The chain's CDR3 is CASSQSGNAYEQYF. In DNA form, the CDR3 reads TGTGCCAGCAGCCAATCTGGAAATGCCTACGAGCAGTACTTC.

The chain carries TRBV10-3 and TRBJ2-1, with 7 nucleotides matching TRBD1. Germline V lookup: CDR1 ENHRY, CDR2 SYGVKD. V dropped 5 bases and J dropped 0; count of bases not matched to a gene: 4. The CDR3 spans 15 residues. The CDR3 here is CAISLQGSSYNEQFF. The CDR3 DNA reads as TGTGCCATCAGTCTACAGGGGAGCTCCTACAATGAGCAGTTCTTC.

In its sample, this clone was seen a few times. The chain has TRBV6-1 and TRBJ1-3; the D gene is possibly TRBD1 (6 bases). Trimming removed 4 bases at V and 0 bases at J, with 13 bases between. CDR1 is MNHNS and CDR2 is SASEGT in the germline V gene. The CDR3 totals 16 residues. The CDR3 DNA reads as TGTGCCAGCAGTGGGGCCGGACAGACCTCTGGAAACACCATATATTTT. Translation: CASSGAGQTSGNTIYF.

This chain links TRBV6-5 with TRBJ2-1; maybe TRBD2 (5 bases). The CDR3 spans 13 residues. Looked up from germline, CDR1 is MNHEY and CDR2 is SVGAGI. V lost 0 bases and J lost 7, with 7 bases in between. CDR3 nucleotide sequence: TGTGCCAGCAGTTACTCGAGGGATAATGAGCAGTTCTTC. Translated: CASSYSRDNEQFF.

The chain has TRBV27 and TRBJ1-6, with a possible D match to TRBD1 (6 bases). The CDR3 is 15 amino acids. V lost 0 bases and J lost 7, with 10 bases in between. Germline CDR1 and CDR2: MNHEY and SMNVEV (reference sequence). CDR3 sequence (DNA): TGTGCCAGCAGTTTATCCGCAGGGGCAAATTCACCCCTCCACTTT. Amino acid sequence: CASSLSAGANSPLHF.

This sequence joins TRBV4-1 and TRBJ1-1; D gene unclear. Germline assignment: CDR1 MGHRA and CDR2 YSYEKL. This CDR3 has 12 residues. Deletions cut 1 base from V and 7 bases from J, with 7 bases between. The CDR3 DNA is TGCGCCAGCAGCCAAGTGGTAGGTGAAGCTTTCTTT. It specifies CASSQVVGEAFF.

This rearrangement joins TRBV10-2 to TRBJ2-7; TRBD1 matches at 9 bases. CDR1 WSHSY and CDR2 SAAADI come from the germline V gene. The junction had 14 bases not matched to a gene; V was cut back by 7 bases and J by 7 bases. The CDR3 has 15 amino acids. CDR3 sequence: CASTLTGTGMEEQYF. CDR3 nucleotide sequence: TGCGCCAGCACGCTGACCGGGACAGGGATGGAAGAGCAGTACTTC.

The CDR3 DNA reads as TGTGCCAGCAGTTATCGACAGGGCCGAGAGCAGTACTTC. This gives the protein CASSYRQGREQYF. The chain is built from TRBV6-5 and TRBJ2-7, with 7 bases matching TRBD1. V lost 3 bases to trimming and J lost 7 bases; unmatched junction nucleotides: 6. This CDR3 comprises 13 residues. Germline CDR1 is MNHEY and CDR2 is SVGAGI.

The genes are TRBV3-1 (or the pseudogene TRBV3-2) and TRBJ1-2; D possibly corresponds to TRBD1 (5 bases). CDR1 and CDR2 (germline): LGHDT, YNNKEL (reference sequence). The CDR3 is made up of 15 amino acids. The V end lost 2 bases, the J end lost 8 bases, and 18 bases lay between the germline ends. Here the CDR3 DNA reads TGTGCCAGCAGCCAACTTGAGGGGCGGGAAGGAGGCTACACCTTC. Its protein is CASSQLEGREGGYTF.

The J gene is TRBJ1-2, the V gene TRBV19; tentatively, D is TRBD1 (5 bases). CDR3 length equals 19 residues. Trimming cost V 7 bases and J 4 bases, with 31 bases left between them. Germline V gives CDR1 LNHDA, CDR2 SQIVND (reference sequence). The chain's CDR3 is CASNEEGNDWEKGIYGYTF. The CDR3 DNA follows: TGTGCCAGTAACGAAGAGGGGAACGACTGGGAAAAGGGAATCTATGGCTACACCTTC. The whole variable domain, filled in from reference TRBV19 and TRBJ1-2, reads DGGITQSPKYLFRKEGQNVTLSCEQNLNHDAMYWYRQDPGQGLRLIYYSQIVNDFQKGDIAEGYSVSREKKESFPLTVTSAQKNPTAFYLCASNEEGNDWEKGIYGYTFGSGTRLTVV.

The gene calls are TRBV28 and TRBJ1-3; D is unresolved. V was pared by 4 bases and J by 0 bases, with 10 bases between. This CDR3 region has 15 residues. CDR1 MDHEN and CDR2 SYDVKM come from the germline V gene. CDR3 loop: CASSSSRISGNTIYF. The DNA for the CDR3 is TGTGCCAGCAGTTCCTCACGGATCTCTGGAAACACCATATATTTT. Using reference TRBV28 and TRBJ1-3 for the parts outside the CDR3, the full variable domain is DVKVTQSSRYLVKRTGEKVFLECVQDMDHENMFWYRQDPGLGLRLIYFSYDVKMKEKGDIPEGYSVSREKKERFSLILESASTNQTSMYLCASSSSRISGNTIYFGEGSWLTVV.